This T cell receptor beta chain was profiled in a study of blood T cell repertoires in COVID-19. For the study at large: Sites in the United States, Italy and Spain provided acute and convalescent COVID-19 samples.

The CDR3 spans 17 residues. The germline CDR1 and CDR2 sequences are LGHDT and YNNKEL (reference sequence). With 4 bases removed from V and 7 bases from J, the gap between germline ends came to 24 bases. Some clones are missing from TCRdb's copy, which holds only in-frame ones; the method was immunoSEQ multiplex PCR. There are over 200,000 clones in the sample; roughly 84% occur only once, and approximately 2.4% lies in the top ten. Sequenced sample: peripheral blood. The clonotype was recovered from a man aged 35 to 55 who had recovered from COVID-19. The chain has TRBV3-1 (or the pseudogene TRBV3-2) and TRBJ2-3; tentatively, D is TRBD2 (6 bases). CDR3 amino acids: CASSPTPGALRGYTQYF. The CDR3 nucleotides read TGTGCCAGCAGCCCGACGCCGGGAGCTCTTAGGGGATATACGCAGTATTTT.